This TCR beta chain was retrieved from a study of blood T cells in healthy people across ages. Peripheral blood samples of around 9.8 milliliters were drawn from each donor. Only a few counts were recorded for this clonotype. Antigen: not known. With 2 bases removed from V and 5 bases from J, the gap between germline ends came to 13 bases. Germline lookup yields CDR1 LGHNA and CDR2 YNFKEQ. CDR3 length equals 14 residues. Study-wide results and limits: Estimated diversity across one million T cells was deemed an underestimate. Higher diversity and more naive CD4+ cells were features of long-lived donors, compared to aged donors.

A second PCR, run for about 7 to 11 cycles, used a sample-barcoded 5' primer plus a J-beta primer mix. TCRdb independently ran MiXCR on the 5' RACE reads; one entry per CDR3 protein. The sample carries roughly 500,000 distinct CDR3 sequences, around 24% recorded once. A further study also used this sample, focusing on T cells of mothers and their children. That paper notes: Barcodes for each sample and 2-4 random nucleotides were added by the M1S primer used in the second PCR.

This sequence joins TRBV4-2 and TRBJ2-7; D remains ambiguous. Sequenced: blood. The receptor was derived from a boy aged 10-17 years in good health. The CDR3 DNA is TGTGCCAGCAGCCAATATGGGTACGACCACGAGCAGTACTTC. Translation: CASSQYGYDHEQYF.